This TCR beta chain was identified in a study of radiotherapy plus CTLA-4 blockade in lung cancer. Study details: Objective responses emerged in over 15% of patients, and 25% to 40% attained disease control.

The study treated chemo-refractory metastatic non-small-cell lung cancer patients with focal radiation plus ipilimumab CTLA-4 blockade. Assay used: immunoSEQ multiplex PCR; TCRdb lists only in-frame clones, some missing. Of 70,000 to 95,000 clones listed, under 85% are singletons. V shed 5 bases and J shed 4 bases, with 15 bases lying between them. The germline V gene has CDR1 SEHNR and CDR2 FQNEAQ (reference sequence). The CDR3 loop spans 14 amino acids. The source is a human donor with non-small cell lung cancer that progressed on radiotherapy plus ipilimumab. The sequenced sample was peripheral blood, obtained from a patient treated with radiotherapy plus ipilimumab. The gene calls are TRBV7-9 and TRBJ2-7; a weak D match, TRBD1 (6 bases). The DNA of the CDR3 is TGTGCCAGCAGCCCCGGACAGTCAACTTACGAGCAGTACTTC. This translates into CASSPGQSTYEQYF.